This record covers a single T cell receptor beta chain. As yet, its antigen is unknown. The treatment here: about 20 received Ad26.COV2.S at low or high dose, single or two shots; roughly five received placebo; per-sample allocation not given. Repertoires come from day 63 after the first vaccine or placebo injection. The data belong to a study of Ad26.COV2.S vaccination and SARS-CoV-2 variants. Overall study: By the intramuscular route, Ad26.COV2.S was given once, or twice 56 days apart. Findings of the study overall: The study found similar non-spike TCR breadth in vaccine and placebo recipients. Reportedly, after vaccination the spike-specific CD8+ and CD4+ T cell responses displayed substantial breadth.

Profiled with immunoSEQ multiplex PCR; TCRdb holds only in-frame clones, not every one. The table has about 350,000 clones, less than 90% seen once. V was clipped by 6 bases and J by 4 bases; unmatched bases: 12. Germline CDR1 SNHLY, CDR2 FYNNEI. The CDR3 runs to 17 residues. The specimen comprised peripheral blood, sampled in a trial of Ad26.COV2.S vaccine versus placebo. The receptor comes from a person between 18 and 59 years old who received the Ad26.COV2.S COVID-19 vaccine or a placebo. The chain couples TRBV2 to TRBJ1-1; 12 nucleotides align to TRBD1. The CDR3 DNA is TGTGCCAGCAGGAACACGGGACAGGGGGCTTTAGGCACTGAAGCTTTCTTT. The encoded protein is CASRNTGQGALGTEAFF.